A single sample gave rise to the 10 T cell receptor beta chains below, sequenced in a study of blood T cell repertoires in COVID-19. Produced via immunoSEQ multiplex PCR; TCRdb's table is partial and in-frame only. The table has a few hundred thousand clones, more than 70% seen once; the top ten hold 15% to 20%. The sequenced material came from peripheral blood. These receptors were taken from a man aged 45 to 65 with COVID-19, enrolled during active disease.

V usage is TRBV27 and J usage is TRBJ2-7, with D perhaps matching TRBD2 (5 bases). Germline V CDR1 and CDR2: MNHEY, SMNVEV (reference sequence). Trimming removed 3 bases from V and 0 bases from J, with 15 bases in between. The CDR3 contains 16 residues. The CDR3 sequence is CASSFSVRRSSYEQYF. In DNA, the CDR3 is TGTGCCAGCAGTTTTTCCGTGCGGAGGAGCTCCTACGAGCAGTACTTC.

The J gene is TRBJ1-1, the V gene TRBV2; no clear D gene. The CDR3 is 13 amino acids. The germline CDR1 and CDR2 sequences are SNHLY and FYNNEI. V lost 3 bases and J 2 bases, leaving 7 bases between the germline ends. The CDR3 DNA sequence: TGTGCCAGCAGTGAGGGCAGAAACACTGAAGCTTTCTTT. Translation gives CASSEGRNTEAFF.

V usage is TRBV28 and J usage is TRBJ2-4; 7 bases line up with TRBD1. Germline CDR1 is MDHEN and CDR2 is SYDVKM. V trimming: 3 bases; J trimming: 0 bases; junction bases outside the gene matches: 2. This CDR3 region has 15 residues. The CDR3 DNA is TGTGCCAGCAGTTTGGGACAGCTAGCCAAAAACATTCAGTACTTC. As protein: CASSLGQLAKNIQYF.

The chain links TRBV2 to TRBJ1-5, with 8 positions matching TRBD1. The germline CDR1 and CDR2 sequences are SNHLY and FYNNEI. The CDR3 runs to 15 residues. The junction had 6 bases not matched to a gene; V was cut back by 4 bases and J by 4 bases. The DNA for the CDR3 is TGTGCCAGCAGTGGGACAGGGTCAGTAAATCAGCCCCAGCATTTT. Residues: CASSGTGSVNQPQHF. The full variable domain, completed using reference TRBV2 and TRBJ1-5, is EPEVTQTPSHQVTQMGQEVILRCVPISNHLYFYWYRQILGQKVEFLVSFYNNEISEKSEIFDDQFSVERPDGSNFTLKIRSTKLEDSAMYFCASSGTGSVNQPQHFGDGTRLSIL.

This clone was detected once. The V call is TRBV24-1, the J call TRBJ2-7; 10 nucleotides agree with TRBD1. There are 16 residues in the CDR3. Germline CDR1 reads KGHDR; CDR2 reads SFDVKD. J lost 3 bases, V lost 4 bases, and 8 bases had no gene match. The CDR3, as DNA: TGTGCCACCAGTGACACCCGGGACAGGGGCATCTACGAGCAGTACTTC. This sequence encodes CATSDTRDRGIYEQYF.

The V gene is TRBV19, the J gene TRBJ2-2, with 7 bases fitting TRBD2. This CDR3 is 14 amino acids long. The V and J ends lost 5 bases and 6 bases, in that order; junction bases with no gene match: 6. CDR1 is LNHDA and CDR2 is SQIVND in the germline V gene (reference sequence). The CDR3 sequence: CASSLWGGSGELFF. The DNA of the CDR3 is TGTGCCAGTAGTCTGTGGGGGGGTTCCGGGGAGCTGTTTTTT.

This CDR3 is CASSRPPQFYNEQFF. DNA of the CDR3: TGTGCCAGCTCACGCCCCCCCCAGTTCTACAATGAGCAGTTCTTC. This rearrangement joins TRBV18 to TRBJ2-1; D is undetermined. The CDR3 covers 15 residues. V was pared by 4 bases and J by 3 bases, with 13 bases between. Germline lookup yields CDR1 KGHSH and CDR2 LQKENI.

The J gene is TRBJ1-2, the V gene TRBV6-5, with D perhaps matching TRBD1 (5 bases). Per germline, CDR1 MNHEY and CDR2 SVGAGI. V lost 5 bases to trimming and J lost 4 bases, with 14 bases between them. CDR3 length: 14 amino acids. The CDR3 sequence: CASSTGDFLYGYTF. In DNA, the CDR3 is TGTGCCAGCAGTACAGGAGATTTTCTCTATGGCTACACCTTC.

The chain carries TRBV6-5 and TRBJ1-5; D is unresolved. Per germline, CDR1 MNHEY and CDR2 SVGAGI. This CDR3 contains 13 residues. With 11 bases removed from V and 0 bases from J, the gap between germline ends came to 11 bases. The CDR3 spells CALAGNSNQPQHF. Here the CDR3 DNA reads TGTGCCCTTGCGGGCAATAGCAATCAGCCCCAGCATTTT.

V and J are TRBV7-2 and TRBJ2-7, with a tentative D call TRBD1 (6 bases). V was cut by 1 base and J by 4 bases, with 17 bases left in between. The CDR3 is made up of 16 amino acids. Germline CDR1 and CDR2: SGHTA and FQGNSA. CDR3 nucleotides: TGTGCCAGCAGCTTAGAAGCGTGGCGGCAGGGGTACGAGCAGTACTTC. It translates to CASSLEAWRQGYEQYF.